Sequencing of this T cell receptor beta chain was carried out in a study of T cell repertoires in cytomegalovirus infection. As for the study in general: Newly reported HLA-C-restricted and thoroughly characterized HLA-B-restricted CMV epitopes were employed. A matching HLA type, together with CMV infection, was signaled by public TCR beta signatures.

Each CDR3 protein gets one entry after TCRdb re-called the reads with MiXCR. The sample gives tens of thousands of distinct CDR3 sequences, 28% of which show up once; just under 60% is in the top ten. Of note for this clonotype: Its specificity is not known.

V gave up 3 bases and J gave up 7 bases, with 10 bases separating them. This CDR3 has 13 amino acids. The germline V gene encodes CDR1 SEHNR and CDR2 FQNEAQ (reference sequence). V usage is TRBV7-9 and J usage is TRBJ2-1; the D gene is possibly TRBD1 (6 bases). Specimen: CD8+ T cells from cultured PBMCs, collected from culture after CMV antigen stimulation. The clonotype comes from a human donor in good health (CMV status not recorded). Some clones in this sample may be carry-over from other donors' samples. CDR3 protein: CASSFGGMNEQFF. In nucleotides, the CDR3 is TGTGCCAGCAGCTTTGGGGGCATGAATGAGCAGTTCTTC.